The subject of this entry is one T cell receptor beta chain. As yet, its antigen is unknown. The CDR3 is 15 amino acids. Germline CDR1 is SQVTM and CDR2 is ANQGSEA. This record belongs to a study of T cells expressing NK-cell markers. General observations from the study: Leadership of the CD3+CD56-NKG2C+ fraction also belonged to these clonotypes in several donors.

TCRdb reworked the 5' RACE reads into one entry per CDR3 protein, no DNA. This sample's table reports 200,000 to 300,000 distinct CDR3 sequences. V is TRBV29-1 and J is TRBJ2-2; TCRdb gives TRBD1 as the D gene, but with no DNA this cannot be confirmed. The origin of this receptor is a man between 18 and 35 years old in good health. The sequencing input was blood T cells: a sorted CD56 or NKG2C T cell subset, CD4+ or CD8+ T cells, or bulk PBMC T cells (not recorded which). The CDR3 is CSAESSGGNTGELFF.